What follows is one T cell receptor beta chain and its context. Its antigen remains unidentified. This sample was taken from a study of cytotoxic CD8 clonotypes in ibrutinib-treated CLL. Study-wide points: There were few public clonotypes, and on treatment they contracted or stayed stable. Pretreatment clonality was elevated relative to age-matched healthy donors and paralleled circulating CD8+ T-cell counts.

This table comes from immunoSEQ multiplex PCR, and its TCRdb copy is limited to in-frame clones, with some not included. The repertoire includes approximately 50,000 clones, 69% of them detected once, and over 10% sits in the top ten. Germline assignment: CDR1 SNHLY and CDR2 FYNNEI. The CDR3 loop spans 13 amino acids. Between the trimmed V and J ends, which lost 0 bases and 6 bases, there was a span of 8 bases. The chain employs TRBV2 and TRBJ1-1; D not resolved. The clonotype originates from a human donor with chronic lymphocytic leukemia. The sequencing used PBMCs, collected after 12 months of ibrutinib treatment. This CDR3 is CASSEALVSEAFF. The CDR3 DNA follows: TGTGCCAGCAGTGAAGCGCTTGTCTCTGAAGCTTTCTTT.